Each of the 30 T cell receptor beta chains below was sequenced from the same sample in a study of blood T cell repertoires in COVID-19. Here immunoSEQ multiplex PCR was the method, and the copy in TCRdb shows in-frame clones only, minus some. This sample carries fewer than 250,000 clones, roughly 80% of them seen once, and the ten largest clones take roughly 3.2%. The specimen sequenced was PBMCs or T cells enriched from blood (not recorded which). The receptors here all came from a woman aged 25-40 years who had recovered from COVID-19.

The CDR3 protein is CASSPTPGANEKLFF. The CDR3 bases are TGTGCCAGCAGCCCCACGCCGGGGGCTAATGAAAAACTGTTTTTT. The genes are TRBV16 and TRBJ1-4; D might be TRBD1 (5 bases). Germline V gives CDR1 KGHSY, CDR2 FQNENV. Deletions cut 4 bases from V and 3 bases from J, with 12 bases between. The CDR3 is 15 residues long.

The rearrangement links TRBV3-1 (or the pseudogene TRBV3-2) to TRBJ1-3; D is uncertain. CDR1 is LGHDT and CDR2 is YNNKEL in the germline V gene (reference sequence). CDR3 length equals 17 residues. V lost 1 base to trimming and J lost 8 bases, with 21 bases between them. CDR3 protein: CASSQVFPTMVVDTIYF. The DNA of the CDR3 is TGTGCCAGCAGCCAAGTGTTCCCGACAATGGTGGTGGACACCATATATTTT.

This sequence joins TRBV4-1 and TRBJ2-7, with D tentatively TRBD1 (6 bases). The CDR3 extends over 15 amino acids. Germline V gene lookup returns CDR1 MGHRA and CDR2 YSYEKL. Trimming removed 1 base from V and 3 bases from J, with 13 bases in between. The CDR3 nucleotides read TGCGCCAGCAGCCAAGGACAGGCGCTCTACTACGAGCAGTACTTC. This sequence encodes CASSQGQALYYEQYF.

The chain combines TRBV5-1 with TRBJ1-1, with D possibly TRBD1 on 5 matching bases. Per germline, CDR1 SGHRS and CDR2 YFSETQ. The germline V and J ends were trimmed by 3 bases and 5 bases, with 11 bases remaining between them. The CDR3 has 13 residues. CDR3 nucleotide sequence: TGCGCCAGCAGCTGGGAAGGGGTTACTGAAGCTTTCTTT. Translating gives CASSWEGVTEAFF.

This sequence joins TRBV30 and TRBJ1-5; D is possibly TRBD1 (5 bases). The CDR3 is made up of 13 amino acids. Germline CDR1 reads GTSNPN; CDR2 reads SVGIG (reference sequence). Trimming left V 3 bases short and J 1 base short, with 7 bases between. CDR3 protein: CAWRGQSNQPQHF. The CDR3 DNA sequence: TGTGCCTGGAGGGGGCAGAGCAATCAGCCCCAGCATTTT.

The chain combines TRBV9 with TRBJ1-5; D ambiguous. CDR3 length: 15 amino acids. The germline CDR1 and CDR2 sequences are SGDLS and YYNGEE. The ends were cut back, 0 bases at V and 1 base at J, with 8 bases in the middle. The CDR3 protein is CASSVAPGSNQPQHF. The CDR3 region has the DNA TGTGCCAGCAGCGTAGCCCCGGGGAGCAATCAGCCCCAGCATTTT.

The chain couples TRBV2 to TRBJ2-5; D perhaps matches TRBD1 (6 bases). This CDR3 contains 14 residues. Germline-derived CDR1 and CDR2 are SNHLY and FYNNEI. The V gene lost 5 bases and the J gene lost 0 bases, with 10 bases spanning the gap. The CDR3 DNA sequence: TGTGCCAGCAGTAGAGGACAGAACCAAGAGACCCAGTACTTC. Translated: CASSRGQNQETQYF.

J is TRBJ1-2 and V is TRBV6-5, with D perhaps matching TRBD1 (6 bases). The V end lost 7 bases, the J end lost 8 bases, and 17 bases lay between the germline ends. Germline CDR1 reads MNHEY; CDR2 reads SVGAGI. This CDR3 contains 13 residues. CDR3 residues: CASTRGGSGGYTF. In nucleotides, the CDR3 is TGTGCCAGCACGAGGGGGGGTTCGGGCGGCTACACCTTC.

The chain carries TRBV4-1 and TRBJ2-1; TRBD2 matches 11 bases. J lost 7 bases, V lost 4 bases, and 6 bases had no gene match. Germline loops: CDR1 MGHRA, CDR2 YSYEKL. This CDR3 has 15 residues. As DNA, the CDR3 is TGCGCCAGCAGCCTTAGCGGGAGGGCCGGGAATGAGCAGTTCTTC. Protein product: CASSLSGRAGNEQFF.

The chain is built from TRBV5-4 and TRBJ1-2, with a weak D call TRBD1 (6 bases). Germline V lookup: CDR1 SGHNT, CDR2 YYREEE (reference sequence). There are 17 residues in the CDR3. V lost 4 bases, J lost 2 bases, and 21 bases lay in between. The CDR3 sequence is CASSRGNTGRPNYGYTF. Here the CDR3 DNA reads TGTGCCAGCAGCCGTGGAAATACAGGGCGGCCCAACTATGGCTACACCTTC.

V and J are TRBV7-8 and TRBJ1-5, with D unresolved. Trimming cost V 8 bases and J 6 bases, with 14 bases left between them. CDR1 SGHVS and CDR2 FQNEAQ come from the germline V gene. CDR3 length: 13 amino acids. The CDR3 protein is CASGGFIGQPQHF. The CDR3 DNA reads TGTGCCAGCGGAGGGTTTATAGGTCAGCCCCAGCATTTT. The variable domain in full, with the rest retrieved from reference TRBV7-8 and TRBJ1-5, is GAGVSQSPRYKVAKRGQDVALRCDPISGHVSLFWYQQALGQGPEFLTYFQNEAQLDKSGLPSDRFFAERPEGSVSTLKIQRTQQEDSAVYLCASGGFIGQPQHFGDGTRLSIL.

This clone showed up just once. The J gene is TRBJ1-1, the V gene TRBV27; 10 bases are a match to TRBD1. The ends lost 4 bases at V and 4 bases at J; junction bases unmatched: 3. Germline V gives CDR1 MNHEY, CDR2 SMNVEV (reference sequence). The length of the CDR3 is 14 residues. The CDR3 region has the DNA TGTGCCAGCAGTTACGGACAGGGGGGCACTGAAGCTTTCTTT. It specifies CASSYGQGGTEAFF.

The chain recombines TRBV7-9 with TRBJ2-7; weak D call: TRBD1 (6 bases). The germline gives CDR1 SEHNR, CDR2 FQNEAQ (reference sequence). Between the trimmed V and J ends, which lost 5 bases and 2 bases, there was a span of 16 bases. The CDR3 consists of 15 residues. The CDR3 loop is CASSTRKTGTYEQYF. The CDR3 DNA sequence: TGTGCCAGCAGCACGAGAAAGACAGGAACCTACGAGCAGTACTTC.

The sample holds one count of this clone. CDR3 sequence (DNA): TGTGCCAGCTCACCCGGGACTAGCGCTGGCGGGGAGCTGTTTTTT. Translated: CASSPGTSAGGELFF. V gene TRBV18 combines with J gene TRBJ2-2; 10 bases line up with TRBD2. Per the germline V gene, CDR1 is KGHSH and CDR2 is LQKENI. The V segment lost 3 bases and the J segment 7 bases; nucleotides outside the gene matches: 5. CDR3 size: 15 residues.

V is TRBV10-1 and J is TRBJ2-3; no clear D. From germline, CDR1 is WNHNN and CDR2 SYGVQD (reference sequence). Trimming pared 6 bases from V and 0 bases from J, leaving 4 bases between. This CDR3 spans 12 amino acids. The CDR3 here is CASSRSTDTQYF. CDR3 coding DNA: TGCGCCAGCAGCCGGAGCACAGATACGCAGTATTTT.

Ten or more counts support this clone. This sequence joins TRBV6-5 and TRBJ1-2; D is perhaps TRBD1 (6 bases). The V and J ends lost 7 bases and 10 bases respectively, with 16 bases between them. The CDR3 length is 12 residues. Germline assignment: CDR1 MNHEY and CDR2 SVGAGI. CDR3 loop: CASKTGTTFYTF. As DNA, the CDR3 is TGTGCCAGCAAGACCGGGACAACCTTCTACACCTTC.

The DNA of the CDR3 is TGTGCCAGCTCACCAATAAGACAGGGCGGAGATCAGCCCCAGCATTTT. Its translation: CASSPIRQGGDQPQHF. The genes are TRBV18 and TRBJ1-5; 7 positions agree with TRBD1. This CDR3 comprises 16 residues. The germline CDR1 and CDR2 sequences are KGHSH and LQKENI. V lost 2 bases and J lost 5; bases outside the gene matches: 9.

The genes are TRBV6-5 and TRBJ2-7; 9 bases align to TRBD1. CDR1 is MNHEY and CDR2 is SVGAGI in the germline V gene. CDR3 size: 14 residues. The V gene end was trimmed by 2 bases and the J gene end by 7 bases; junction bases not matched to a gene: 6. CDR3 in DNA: TGTGCCAGCAGTTACGGTGGACAGGGGCAGGAGCAGTACTTC. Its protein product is CASSYGGQGQEQYF.

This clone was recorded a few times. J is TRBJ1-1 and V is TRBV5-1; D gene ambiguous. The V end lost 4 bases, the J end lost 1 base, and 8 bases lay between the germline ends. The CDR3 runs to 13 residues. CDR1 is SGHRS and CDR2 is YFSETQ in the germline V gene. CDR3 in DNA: TGCGCCAGCAGCCGGGAGGGGAACACTGAAGCTTTCTTT. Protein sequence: CASSREGNTEAFF.

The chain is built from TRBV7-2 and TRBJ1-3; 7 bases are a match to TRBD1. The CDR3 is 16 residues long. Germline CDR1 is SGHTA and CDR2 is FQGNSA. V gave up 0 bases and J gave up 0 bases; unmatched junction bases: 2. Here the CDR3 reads CASSLAPGGSGNTIYF. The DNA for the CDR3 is TGTGCCAGCAGCTTAGCTCCAGGGGGCTCTGGAAACACCATATATTTT.

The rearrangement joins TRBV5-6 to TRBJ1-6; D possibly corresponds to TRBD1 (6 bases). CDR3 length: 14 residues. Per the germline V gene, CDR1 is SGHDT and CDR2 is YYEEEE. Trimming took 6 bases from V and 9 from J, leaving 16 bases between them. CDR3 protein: CASIMRRGGSPLHF. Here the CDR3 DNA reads TGTGCCAGCATCATGCGGAGGGGGGGTTCACCCCTCCACTTT. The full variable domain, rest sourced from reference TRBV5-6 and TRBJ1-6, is DAGVTQSPTHLIKTRGQQVTLRCSPKSGHDTVSWYQQALGQGPQFIFQYYEEEERQRGNFPDRFSGHQFPNYSSELNVNALLLGDSALYLCASIMRRGGSPLHFGNGTRLTVT.

This CDR3 is CASSLSPPSGGANTGELFF. The CDR3 nucleotides read TGTGCCAGCAGTTTATCACCCCCTAGCGGGGGGGCGAACACCGGGGAGCTGTTTTTT. This rearrangement joins TRBV27 to TRBJ2-2; 12 bases are a match to TRBD2. CDR1 is MNHEY and CDR2 is SMNVEV in the germline V gene (reference sequence). V gave up 0 bases and J gave up 0 bases; unmatched junction bases: 5. CDR3 size: 19 residues.

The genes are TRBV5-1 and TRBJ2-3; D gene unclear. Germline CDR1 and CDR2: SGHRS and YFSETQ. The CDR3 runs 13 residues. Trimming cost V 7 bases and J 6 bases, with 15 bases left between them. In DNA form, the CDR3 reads TGCGCCAGCTCCGCACTTTTTGCCGATACGCAGTATTTT. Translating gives CASSALFADTQYF.

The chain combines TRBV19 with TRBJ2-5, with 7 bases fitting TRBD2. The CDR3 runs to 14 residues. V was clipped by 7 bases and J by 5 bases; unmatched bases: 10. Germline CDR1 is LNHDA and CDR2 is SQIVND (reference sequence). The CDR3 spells CASMGRGWGETQYF. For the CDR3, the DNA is TGTGCCAGTATGGGGAGGGGATGGGGCGAGACCCAGTACTTC. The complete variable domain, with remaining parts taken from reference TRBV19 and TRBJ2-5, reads DGGITQSPKYLFRKEGQNVTLSCEQNLNHDAMYWYRQDPGQGLRLIYYSQIVNDFQKGDIAEGYSVSREKKESFPLTVTSAQKNPTAFYLCASMGRGWGETQYFGPGTRLLVL.

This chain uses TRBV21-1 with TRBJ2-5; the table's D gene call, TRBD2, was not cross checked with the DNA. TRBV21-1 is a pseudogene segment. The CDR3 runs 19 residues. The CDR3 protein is CASSKKALGLAGGGETQYF. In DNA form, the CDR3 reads TGTGCCAGCAGCAAAAAGGCTTTGGGACTAGCGGGGGGAGGGGAGACCCAGTACTTC.

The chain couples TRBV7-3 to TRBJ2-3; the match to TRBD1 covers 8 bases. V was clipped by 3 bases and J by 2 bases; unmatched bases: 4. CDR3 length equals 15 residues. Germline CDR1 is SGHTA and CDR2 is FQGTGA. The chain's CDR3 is CASSFQGASTDTQYF. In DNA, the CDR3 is TGTGCCAGCAGCTTCCAGGGGGCGTCCACAGATACGCAGTATTTT.

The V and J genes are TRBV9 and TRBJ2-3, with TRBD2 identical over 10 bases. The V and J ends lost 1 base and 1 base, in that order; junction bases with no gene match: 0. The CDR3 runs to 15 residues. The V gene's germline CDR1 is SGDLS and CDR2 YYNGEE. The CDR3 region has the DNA TGTGCCAGCAGCGTACTAGCGGGGGGCACAGATACGCAGTATTTT. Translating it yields CASSVLAGGTDTQYF.

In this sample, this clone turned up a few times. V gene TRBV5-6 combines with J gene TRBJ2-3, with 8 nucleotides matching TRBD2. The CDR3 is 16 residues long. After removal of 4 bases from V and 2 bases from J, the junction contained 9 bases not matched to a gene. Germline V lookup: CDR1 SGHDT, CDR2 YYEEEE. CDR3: CASSGSSGGLTDTQYF. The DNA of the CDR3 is TGTGCCAGCAGCGGTTCGAGCGGGGGCCTCACAGATACGCAGTATTTT.

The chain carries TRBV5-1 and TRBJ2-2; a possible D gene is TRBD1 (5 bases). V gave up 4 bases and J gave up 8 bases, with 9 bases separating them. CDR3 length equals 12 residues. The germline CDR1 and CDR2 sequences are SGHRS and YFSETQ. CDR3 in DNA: TGCGCCAGCAGCGCAGGGTTAGGGGAGCTGTTTTTT. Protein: CASSAGLGELFF.

The CDR3 protein is CASSEGGYEQYV. The DNA for the CDR3 is TGCGCCAGCAGTGAAGGAGGTTACGAGCAGTACGTC. The rearrangement links TRBV10-2 to TRBJ2-7; a possible D gene is TRBD2 (5 bases). In germline, CDR1 is WSHSY, CDR2 SAAADI. The CDR3 is made up of 12 amino acids. V lost 3 bases to trimming and J lost 4 bases, with 7 bases between them.